Shown below are 22 T cell receptor beta chains from a single sample sequenced in a study of T cells in Graves' hyperthyroidism and ophthalmopathy (dated by TCRdb to about 2019). Receptors were amplified or captured by multiplex PCR. This sample was sequenced with an Illumina HiSeq 2000. The TCR beta CDR3 regions were amplified from RNA transcripts. For the first round of RT-PCR on the TCR CDR3, the HTBI primer set was used together with the Qiagen OneStep RT-PCR kit. Through fastp at Q25 and MiXCR, TCRdb rebuilt clones from the public reads, retaining in-frame beta chains. Duplicate CDR3 protein sequences are folded into a single record with the most common DNA and genes. This sample is represented by nearly 750,000 distinct CDR3 sequences; 35% of them were singletons. The top ten clonotypes cover approximately 31% of the sample. Input material: blood. These receptors were taken from a woman aged 40 to 50 with Graves' hyperthyroidism.

This clonotype was seen more than once but under ten times. CDR3 residues: CASSYSPGQGEEQYF. The CDR3 DNA sequence: TGTGCCAGCAGTTACTCCCCGGGACAGGGGGAGGAGCAGTACTTC. The genes are TRBV6-6 and TRBJ2-7, with 11 nucleotides matching TRBD1. V gave up 0 bases and J gave up 7 bases; unmatched junction bases: 5. Per the germline V gene, CDR1 is MNHNY and CDR2 is SVGAGI (reference sequence). The CDR3 is 15 residues long.

V gene TRBV7-3 combines with J gene TRBJ1-1, with D unclear. V was trimmed by 2 bases and J by 4 bases, leaving 11 bases between them. The CDR3 is made up of 14 amino acids. CDR1 and CDR2 (germline): SGHTA, FQGTGA. The CDR3: CASSLSGDGTEAFF. The CDR3 DNA reads TGTGCCAGCAGCTTATCCGGGGATGGCACTGAAGCTTTCTTT.

This clonotype was observed a few times. The chain has TRBV20-1 and TRBJ2-7, with TRBD2 matching over 11 bases. V lost 6 bases, J lost 2 bases, and 9 bases stayed unmatched. The CDR3 has 15 amino acids. CDR1 DFQATT and CDR2 SNEGSKA come from the germline V gene (reference sequence). For the CDR3, the DNA is TGCAGTGCAGAACCCCGACTAGCGGGGACCTACGAGCAGTACTTC. Amino acids: CSAEPRLAGTYEQYF.

With regard to this clonotype: This could be a read error, since a much larger clone is one nucleotide away. The V and J genes are TRBV7-2 and TRBJ1-4; D is unclear. With 3 bases removed from V and 9 bases from J, the gap between germline ends came to 20 bases. The germline V gene encodes CDR1 SGHTA and CDR2 FQGNSA. CDR3 length equals 16 residues. The CDR3 DNA reads TGTGCCAGCAGCTTTATGTCCCGACGGCCGAATCAAAAACTGTTTTTT. This sequence encodes CASSFMSRRPNQKLFF.

This clonotype was seen at least ten times. The CDR3 sequence is CASSAFQGADTIYF. In nucleotides, the CDR3 is TGTGCCAGCAGCGCCTTCCAGGGAGCGGACACCATATATTTT. The chain employs TRBV9 and TRBJ1-3; weak D call: TRBD1 (5 bases). Germline CDR1 SGDLS, CDR2 YYNGEE. The V end was cut by 3 bases, the J end by 8 bases, with 15 bases between. The CDR3 is made up of 14 amino acids.

This clonotype was seen many times. This rearrangement joins TRBV7-9 to TRBJ2-5; the match to TRBD2 covers 10 bases. This CDR3 region has 16 residues. With V trimmed by 5 bases and J by 5 bases, 11 bases remained unmatched. The germline gives CDR1 SEHNR, CDR2 FQNEAQ (reference sequence). CDR3 protein: CASSAAGAGGRETQYF. CDR3 bases: TGTGCCAGCAGCGCGGCAGGAGCGGGGGGGCGGGAGACCCAGTACTTC.

This clonotype was found a few times. The chain is built from TRBV3-1 and TRBJ2-7; the D is unclear. Germline CDR1 LGHDT, CDR2 YNNKEL (reference sequence). The germline V and J ends were trimmed by 0 bases and 0 bases, with 12 bases remaining between them. This CDR3 is built from 16 residues. CDR3 sequence (DNA): TGTGCCAGCAGCCAAGATACCCTCTACGGCTCCTACGAGCAGTACTTC. This encodes CASSQDTLYGSYEQYF.

The V gene is TRBV5-6, the J gene TRBJ1-1; possibly TRBD1 for D (5 bases). The germline V gene encodes CDR1 SGHDT and CDR2 YYEEEE. The CDR3 spans 14 residues. Trimming took 5 bases from V and 3 from J, leaving 14 bases between them. CDR3 nucleotides: TGTGCCAGCAGTCGCGGGACGAGGGACACTGAAGCTTTCTTT. Protein product: CASSRGTRDTEAFF.

This clonotype has more than one count but fewer than ten. The chain has TRBV12-3 or TRBV12-4 and TRBJ1-1, with 10 bases fitting TRBD1. CDR3 length: 14 residues. V dropped 7 bases and J dropped 14; count of bases not matched to a gene: 16. The DNA for the CDR3 is TGTGCCAGCACCCCAAGGACAGGGGGTCCGGATTTCTTCTTT. This gives the protein CASTPRTGGPDFFF.

V is TRBV6-5 and J is TRBJ2-5; the match to TRBD1 covers 7 bases. Germline V gives CDR1 MNHEY, CDR2 SVGAGI. This CDR3 comprises 17 residues. J was trimmed by 0 bases and V by 8 bases; bases with no gene match: 15. DNA of the CDR3: TGTGCCAGCGAAGCACACGAAGGACAGGAGAACCAAGAGACCCAGTACTTC. Its translation is CASEAHEGQENQETQYF.

This clonotype occurred many times. J is TRBJ1-2 and V is TRBV10-3; the D gene is possibly TRBD1 (5 bases). The germline V gene has CDR1 ENHRY and CDR2 SYGVKD. The CDR3 contains 15 residues. V was trimmed by 4 bases and J by 5 bases, leaving 17 bases between them. As DNA, the CDR3 is TGTGCCATCAGTGTGGGTCTCGGGGACCCGTATGGCTACACCTTC. This sequence encodes CAISVGLGDPYGYTF.

This clonotype was seen only a few times. The chain joins TRBV7-2 to TRBJ1-6, with D maybe TRBD1 (5 bases). V lost 5 bases and J lost 0, with 17 bases in between. This CDR3 is 18 amino acids long. From germline, CDR1 is SGHTA and CDR2 FQGNSA. The CDR3 sequence is CASSEKRWGSSYNSPLHF. The CDR3 DNA reads as TGTGCCAGCAGCGAAAAAAGGTGGGGGAGCTCCTATAATTCACCCCTCCACTTT.

In regard to this clonotype: A read error may explain this, as a much larger clone is one base away. The genes are TRBV7-2 and TRBJ1-1; perhaps TRBD1 as D (5 bases). The V end lost 5 bases, the J end lost 4 bases, and 17 bases lay between the germline ends. Germline lookup yields CDR1 SGHTA and CDR2 FQGNSA. This CDR3 contains 15 residues. The DNA of the CDR3 is TGTGCCAGCAGCCCTCTCCAGGGCGAGGGCACTGAAGCTTTCTTT. Translation: CASSPLQGEGTEAFF.

This clonotype appeared once. Given the absence of the conserved phenylalanine or tryptophan at the CDR3 end, a read error is likely. The DNA is left out, because the CDR3 cannot be placed on it with certainty; the CDR3 is given as TCRdb lists it. The chain has TRBV29-1 and TRBJ1-2. Germline lookup yields CDR1 SQVTM and CDR2 ANQGSEA. Both ends counted, the CDR3 spans 8 residues. The CDR3: CSVDDGVV.

This chain uses TRBV29-1 with TRBJ1-6; 10 positions agree with TRBD1. V trimming: 8 bases; J trimming: 10 bases; junction bases outside the gene matches: 8. The CDR3 is 13 amino acids. Germline values: CDR1 SQVTM, CDR2 ANQGSEA. CDR3 nucleotide sequence: TGCAGCTTAGTGGGGACAGGGGAATCACCCCTCCACTTT. Translated: CSLVGTGESPLHF.

This chain uses TRBV6-5 with TRBJ2-3, with D possibly TRBD2 on 5 matching bases. The V gene's germline CDR1 is MNHEY and CDR2 SVGAGI. Trimming took off 2 bases at V and 1 base at J, with 13 bases between the two ends. The CDR3 has 16 amino acids. DNA for the CDR3: TGTGCCAGCAGTTACCTTTCGGGGTTGGGCACAGATACGCAGTATTTT. Its protein is CASSYLSGLGTDTQYF.

The gene calls are TRBV4-1 and TRBJ1-4; TRBD1 agrees at 8 bases. The CDR3 covers 12 residues. Trimming cost V 8 bases and J 8 bases; bases outside gene matches: 4. Germline values: CDR1 MGHRA, CDR2 YSYEKL. The CDR3 here is CASARQGEKLFF. Here the CDR3 DNA reads TGCGCCAGCGCCCGACAGGGGGAAAAACTGTTTTTT.

This clonotype came up many times. The genes are TRBV15 and TRBJ2-7; 7 nucleotides align to TRBD2. V trimming: 0 bases; J trimming: 6 bases; junction bases outside the gene matches: 5. Germline V gene sequence: CDR1 LNHNV, CDR2 YYDKDF (reference sequence). The CDR3 is 14 residues long. In nucleotides, the CDR3 is TGTGCCACCAGCAGAGATGCGACTAGCATCGAGCAGTACTTC. This gives the protein CATSRDATSIEQYF.

The J gene is TRBJ2-2, the V gene TRBV7-2; D assignment may be TRBD1 or TRBD2 (5 bases each). Germline V lookup: CDR1 SGHTA, CDR2 FQGNSA. The CDR3 totals 15 residues. V lost 5 bases, J lost 5 bases, and 15 bases lay in between. CDR3 protein: CASSPDGGLTGELFF. Written as DNA, the CDR3 is TGTGCCAGCAGCCCTGATGGGGGATTGACCGGGGAGCTGTTTTTT.

This clonotype has only a few counts. The chain combines TRBV5-4 with TRBJ1-6; 8 bases fit TRBD1. CDR1 SGHNT and CDR2 YYREEE come from the germline V gene (reference sequence). Trimming at V came to 1 base and at J to 5 bases, leaving 8 bases not matched to a gene. The CDR3 is 17 residues long. As DNA, the CDR3 is TGTGCCAGCAGCTTGTTGACAGGGGCAGGCAATAATTCACCCCTCCACTTT. Its protein is CASSLLTGAGNNSPLHF. The whole variable domain, filled in from reference TRBV5-4 and TRBJ1-6, reads ETGVTQSPTHLIKTRGQQVTLRCSSQSGHNTVSWYQQALGQGPQFIFQYYREEENGRGNFPPRFSGLQFPNYSSELNVNALELDDSALYLCASSLLTGAGNNSPLHFGNGTRLTVT.

This chain connects TRBV12-3 or TRBV12-4 to TRBJ1-6; D ambiguous. V lost 6 bases, J lost 7 bases, and 13 bases lay in between. This CDR3 has 14 amino acids. This CDR3 is CASSQEMRNSPLHF. The CDR3 nucleotides read TGTGCCAGCAGCCAAGAAATGAGGAATTCACCCCTCCACTTT.

The gene calls are TRBV6-1 and TRBJ1-2, with D unclear. CDR1 MNHNS and CDR2 SASEGT come from the germline V gene. V was trimmed by 8 bases and J by 2 bases, leaving 18 bases between them. There are 15 residues in the CDR3. DNA of the CDR3: TGTGCCAGCCGGTTTGTTAGGGAATTGAACTATGGCTACACCTTC. Translation gives CASRFVRELNYGYTF.